These 2 T cell receptor beta chains originate from one sample sequenced in a study of blood T cell repertoires in COVID-19. The data were produced by immunoSEQ multiplex PCR, yet TCRdb's version contains in-frame clones alone and is incomplete. The sample consists of some 110,000 clones, 80% to 90% of them appearing once. The specimen was peripheral blood. These receptors came from an older man who had recovered from COVID-19.

V and J are TRBV5-6 and TRBJ2-1, with TRBD2 matching 7 bases. V gave up 2 bases and J gave up 4 bases; unmatched junction bases: 9. Germline CDR1 reads SGHDT; CDR2 reads YYEEEE. The CDR3 contains 16 residues. The CDR3 region is CASSLVGGRGYNEQFF. DNA for the CDR3: TGTGCCAGCAGCTTAGTTGGCGGGAGAGGGTACAATGAGCAGTTCTTC.

The chain couples TRBV6-4 to TRBJ2-7; possible D gene TRBD2, 5 bases. CDR1 MRHNA and CDR2 SNTAGT come from the germline V gene. V lost 5 bases to trimming and J lost 0 bases, with 14 bases between them. The CDR3 length is 15 residues. CDR3 nucleotide sequence: TGTGCCAGCAGTTCCTCGTACGGAGGCTCCTACGAGCAGTACTTC. Translation gives CASSSSYGGSYEQYF.